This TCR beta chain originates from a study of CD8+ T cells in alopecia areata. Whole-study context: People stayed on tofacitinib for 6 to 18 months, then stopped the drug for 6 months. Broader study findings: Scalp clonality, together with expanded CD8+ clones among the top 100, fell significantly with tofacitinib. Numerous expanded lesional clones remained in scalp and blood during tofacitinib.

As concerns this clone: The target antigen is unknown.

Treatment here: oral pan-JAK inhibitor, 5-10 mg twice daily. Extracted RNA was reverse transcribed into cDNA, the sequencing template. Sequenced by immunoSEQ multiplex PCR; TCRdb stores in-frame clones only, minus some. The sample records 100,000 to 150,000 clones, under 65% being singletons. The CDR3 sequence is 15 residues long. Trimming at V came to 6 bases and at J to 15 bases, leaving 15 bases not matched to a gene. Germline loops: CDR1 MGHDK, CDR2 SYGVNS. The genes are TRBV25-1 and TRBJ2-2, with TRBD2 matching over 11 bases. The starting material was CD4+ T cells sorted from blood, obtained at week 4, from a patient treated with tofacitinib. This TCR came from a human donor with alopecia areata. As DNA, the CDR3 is TGTGCCAGCAGCCGAGTTGAACTAGCGGGAGAGTCTTTGTTTTTT. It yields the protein CASSRVELAGESLFF. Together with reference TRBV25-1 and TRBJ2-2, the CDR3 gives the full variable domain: EADIYQTPRYLVIGTGKKITLECSQTMGHDKMYWYQQDPGMELHLIHYSYGVNSTEKGDLSSESTVSRIRTEHFPLTLESARPSHTSQYLCASSRVELAGESLFFGEGSRLTVL.